This is a list of T cell receptor beta chains from one sample in a study of T-cell memory formation after mild COVID-19. TCRdb redid the calling of the 5' RACE reads with MiXCR, one entry per CDR3 protein. The data show about 340,000 distinct CDR3 sequences, more than 15% seen once. Sequenced material: PBMCs or a T cell subset sorted from them (not recorded which). The source is a man younger than 30 who had mild COVID-19 (a few samples of this study predate the infection). Cell type and time point are not known. Each CDR3 is given with its conserved first and last residue. The order of the fields is D gene, V gene, J gene, clone size, CDR3 DNA, CDR3 protein. D genes are given only for firm matches. Clone size, where shown, is once, few, many, or a class for clones that have expanded.

-	TRBV18	TRBJ1-6	-	TGTGCCAGCTCACCACCGAACTTTATCTATAATTCACCCCTCCACTTT	CASSPPNFIYNSPLHF
-	TRBV7-2	TRBJ2-3	-	TGTGCCAGCAGCTTCAATTCAGATACGCAGTATTTT	CASSFNSDTQYF
-	TRBV27	TRBJ2-1	few	TGTGCCAGCATGGACGGAATCAGGTACAATGAGCAGTTCTTC	CASMDGIRYNEQFF
TRBD1	TRBV6-6	TRBJ2-7	few	TGTGCCAGCAGTTACTCGTCTACAGGGGACTACGAGCAGTACTTC	CASSYSSTGDYEQYF
-	TRBV5-6	TRBJ1-6	-	TGTGCCAGCAGCCGGGACGGCGATTCACCCCTCCACTTT	CASSRDGDSPLHF
-	TRBV20-1	TRBJ1-2	-	TGCAGTGCTAGAAATGACCCGGGGTATGGCTACACCTTC	CSARNDPGYGYTF
-	TRBV18	TRBJ1-1	few	TGTGCCAGCTCACCTACCACTGAAGCTTTCTTT	CASSPTTEAFF
TRBD1	TRBV5-1	TRBJ1-1	-	TGCGCCAGGAGCCGACAGGGGGCCCGGATCACTGAAGCTTTCTTT	CARSRQGARITEAFF
-	TRBV5-5	TRBJ1-2	few	TGTGCCAGCAGCGGGACACTAACCTCCTATGGCTACACCTTC	CASSGTLTSYGYTF
-	TRBV28	TRBJ1-5	-	TGTGCCAGCAGTTTATCACACGGGCCGAGCAATCAGCCCCAGCATTTT	CASSLSHGPSNQPQHF
TRBD1	TRBV28	TRBJ2-5	-	TGTGCCAGCAGTTGGACAGGGGGCAGAGAGACCCAGTACTTC	CASSWTGGRETQYF
TRBD2	TRBV15	TRBJ2-7	-	TGTGCCACCAGCAGAAGCGTTGGGGGGGAAAATCAGCAGTACTTC	CATSRSVGGENQQYF
-	TRBV30	TRBJ2-6	-	TGTGCCTGGAGTCCACGGTTTGGGGCCAACGTCCTGACTTTC	CAWSPRFGANVLTF
-	TRBV10-3	TRBJ2-3	-	TGTGCCATCAGTGGTACGACTAGCACAGATACGCAGTATTTT	CAISGTTSTDTQYF
-	TRBV12-3/TRBV12-4	TRBJ1-5	-	TGTGCCAGCAGCCCTAAGAAGGGTAGCAATCAGCCCCAGCATTTT	CASSPKKGSNQPQHF